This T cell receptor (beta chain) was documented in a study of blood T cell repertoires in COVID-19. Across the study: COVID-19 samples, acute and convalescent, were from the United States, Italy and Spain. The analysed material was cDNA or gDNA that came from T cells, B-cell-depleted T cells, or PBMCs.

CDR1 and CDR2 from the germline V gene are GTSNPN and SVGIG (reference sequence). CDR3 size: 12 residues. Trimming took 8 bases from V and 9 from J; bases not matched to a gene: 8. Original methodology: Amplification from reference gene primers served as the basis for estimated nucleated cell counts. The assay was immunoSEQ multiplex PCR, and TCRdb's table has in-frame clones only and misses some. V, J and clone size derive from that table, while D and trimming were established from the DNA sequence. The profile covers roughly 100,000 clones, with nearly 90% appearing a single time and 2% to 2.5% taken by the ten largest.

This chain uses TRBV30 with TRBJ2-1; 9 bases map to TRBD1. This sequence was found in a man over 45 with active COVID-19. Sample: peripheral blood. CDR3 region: CALSGQGSEQFF. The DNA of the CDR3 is TGTGCCCTATCGGGACAGGGTTCTGAGCAGTTCTTC.